This T cell receptor beta chain comes out of a study of blood T cell repertoires in COVID-19. As for the study in general: The origin of the acute and convalescent COVID-19 samples was the United States, Italy and Spain.

Per the original data handling: Estimates of nucleated cell counts were drawn from the amplification of reference gene primers. Some clones are missing from TCRdb's copy, which holds only in-frame ones; the method was immunoSEQ multiplex PCR. That table supplies the V and J calls and clone size; D and trimming were determined from the DNA. The sample lists 300,000 to 400,000 clones, 70% to 90% occurring once. The CDR3 sequence is 17 residues long. Germline V gene lookup returns CDR1 LGHDT and CDR2 YNNKEL (reference sequence). V lost 4 bases, J lost 2 bases, and 10 bases stayed unmatched. Sequenced input: peripheral blood. The chain uses TRBV3-1 (or the pseudogene TRBV3-2) and TRBJ1-5; 8 bases are shared with TRBD1. This sequence originates from a human donor in a cohort sampled during active COVID-19. The DNA for the CDR3 is TGTGCCAGCAGCCTTGGATGGACAGGGAGTCGCAATCAGCCCCAGCATTTT. It translates to CASSLGWTGSRNQPQHF.